These 24 T cell receptor beta chains originate from one sample sequenced in a study of T cell clonotyping in hematopoietic cell transplantation (dated by TCRdb to about 2021). The library was generated by the immunoSEQ multiplex PCR assay. TCRdb re-hosts the immuneACCESS table, in-frame sequences only. Its copies lack some clones; in the studies checked, an unresolved V gene accounts for under half of them, and the cause for the rest is not known. This sample is represented by more than 55,000 clones; 85% to 95% of them were singletons. More than 1.5% of the sample is held by the ten biggest clonotypes. Sequenced input: peripheral blood mononuclear cells. These receptors all come from a man aged 45-65 years in good health. Some clones in this sample may be carry-over from other donors' samples.

This clone was detected only a few times. This chain connects TRBV29-1 to TRBJ1-1; TRBD1 matches at 9 bases. This CDR3 has 13 amino acids. Germline V lookup: CDR1 SQVTM, CDR2 ANQGSEA. Trimming at V came to 6 bases and at J to 1 base, leaving 3 bases not matched to a gene. The CDR3 nucleotides are TGCAGCGTCAACAGGGGGCAGAACACTGAAGCTTTCTTT. It is translated as CSVNRGQNTEAFF.

The V gene is TRBV6-5, the J gene TRBJ2-6; D not resolved. CDR3 length equals 14 residues. Looked up from germline, CDR1 is MNHEY and CDR2 is SVGAGI. V lost 4 bases and J 0 bases, leaving 4 bases between the germline ends. The CDR3 loop reads CASSSSSGANVLTF. DNA for the CDR3: TGTGCCAGCAGTTCAAGCTCTGGGGCCAACGTCCTGACTTTC.

The chain has TRBV30 and TRBJ2-5; tentatively, D is TRBD1 or TRBD2 (5 bases each). This CDR3 has 13 residues. CDR1 is GTSNPN, CDR2 SVGIG, per germline (reference sequence). Deletions cut 1 base from V and 6 bases from J, with 12 bases between. CDR3 DNA: TGTGCCTGGAGTGGAGGGGTGGGAAAGACCCAGTACTTC. This sequence encodes CAWSGGVGKTQYF.

The chain carries TRBV21-1 and TRBJ1-2; the table's TRBD1 call for D was not verified on the DNA. TRBV21-1 corresponds to a pseudogene. The CDR3 runs 16 residues. DNA for the CDR3: TGTGCCAGCAGCAACTACAAGGGACAGGAGATTTATGGCTACACCTTC. It codes for CASSNYKGQEIYGYTF.

This sequence joins TRBV4-1 and TRBJ2-7; 7 nucleotides line up with TRBD2. There are 15 residues in the CDR3. Looked up from germline, CDR1 is MGHRA and CDR2 is YSYEKL. V was clipped by 2 bases and J by 0 bases; unmatched bases: 4. As DNA, the CDR3 is TGCGCCAGCAGCCAATTGGGAGGGATCTCCTACGAGCAGTACTTC. As protein: CASSQLGGISYEQYF.

The chain links TRBV2 to TRBJ1-2; tentatively, D is TRBD1 (6 bases). Germline lookup yields CDR1 SNHLY and CDR2 FYNNEI. Trimming pared 6 bases from V and 3 bases from J, leaving 8 bases between. The CDR3 spans 12 residues. The CDR3: CASRWTDYGYTF. The CDR3 nucleotides are TGTGCCAGCAGATGGACAGACTATGGCTACACCTTC.

The CDR3 DNA sequence: TGTGCCAGCAGCCCAGCAGTTCCGGGTGGCTACACCTTC. Translated, it gives CASSPAVPGGYTF. The chain links TRBV7-2 to TRBJ1-2, with D unclear. Germline CDR1 SGHTA, CDR2 FQGNSA. V dropped 5 bases and J dropped 7 bases, with 14 bases sitting between them. This CDR3 spans 13 amino acids.

This chain uses TRBV6-6 with TRBJ2-5; 7 nucleotides line up with TRBD1. This CDR3 spans 15 amino acids. Per germline, CDR1 MNHNY and CDR2 SVGAGI (reference sequence). The J segment lost 1 base and the V segment lost 6 bases, leaving 8 bases of the junction unmatched. CDR3 nucleotide sequence: TGTGCCAGCAGCGACGAAGCAGGGGGCCAAGAGACCCAGTACTTC. Protein product: CASSDEAGGQETQYF.

The chain is built from TRBV6-6 and TRBJ1-1; maybe TRBD1 (6 bases). The ends were cut back, 6 bases at V and 6 bases at J, with 14 bases in the middle. The CDR3 is made up of 13 amino acids. Germline CDR1 and CDR2: MNHNY and SVGAGI (reference sequence). DNA of the CDR3: TGTGCCAGCAGATCAATGGGGGCTCCTGAAGCTTTCTTT. Its translation: CASRSMGAPEAFF.

The chain has TRBV5-4 and TRBJ1-6; TRBD1 is a possible D gene (6 bases). CDR1 SGHNT and CDR2 YYREEE come from the germline V gene (reference sequence). Trimming took 4 bases from V and 7 from J, leaving 9 bases between them. This CDR3 region has 13 residues. The chain's CDR3 is CASSPDRNSPLHF. CDR3 in DNA: TGTGCCAGCAGCCCGGACAGAAATTCACCCCTCCACTTT.

This chain connects TRBV29-1 to TRBJ1-2; D remains unclear. The CDR3 sequence is 13 residues long. Germline V gene data show CDR1 as SQVTM and CDR2 as ANQGSEA. With 5 bases removed from V and 4 bases from J, the gap between germline ends came to 14 bases. In nucleotides, the CDR3 is TGCAGCGTTCAAGCGAGTGGAATCTATGGCTACACCTTC. Translating gives CSVQASGIYGYTF.

This rearrangement joins TRBV25-1 to TRBJ2-3, with 12 bases that match TRBD2. The CDR3 spans 15 residues. The germline gives CDR1 MGHDK, CDR2 SYGVNS. Trimming at V came to 6 bases and at J to 0 bases, leaving 1 base not matched to a gene. The CDR3 is CASRGTSGSTDTQYF. In nucleotides, the CDR3 is TGTGCCAGCAGGGGGACTAGCGGGAGCACAGATACGCAGTATTTT.

The rearrangement joins TRBV7-2 to TRBJ2-5; TRBD1 matches 8 bases. Germline-derived CDR1 and CDR2 are SGHTA and FQGNSA. This CDR3 region has 15 residues. Germline trimming cut 0 bases from V and 5 bases from J; bases unmatched to any gene: 5. CDR3 DNA sequence: TGTGCCAGCAGCTTAGCTTCAACAGGGGGGGAGACCCAGTACTTC. This codes for CASSLASTGGETQYF.

The V and J genes are TRBV2 and TRBJ2-6; D is perhaps TRBD1 (6 bases). The V gene lost 1 base and the J gene lost 1 base, with 8 bases spanning the gap. The CDR3 spans 16 residues. The V gene's germline CDR1 is SNHLY and CDR2 FYNNEI. The CDR3 protein is CASSEEGVSGANVLTF. The CDR3 coding sequence is TGTGCCAGCAGTGAAGAGGGGGTATCTGGGGCCAACGTCCTGACTTTC.

The J gene is TRBJ2-7, the V gene TRBV5-6; D gene uncertain. Germline V gene data show CDR1 as SGHDT and CDR2 as YYEEEE. V gave up 0 bases and J gave up 2 bases, with 9 bases separating them. The CDR3 is 14 amino acids. CDR3 amino acids: CASSLGLGPYEQYF. CDR3 DNA: TGTGCCAGCAGCTTGGGTCTAGGGCCCTACGAGCAGTACTTC.

The chain joins TRBV27 to TRBJ2-7; 10 bases fit TRBD1. The CDR3 has 18 residues. Germline loops: CDR1 MNHEY, CDR2 SMNVEV (reference sequence). The junction had 19 bases not matched to a gene; V was cut back by 7 bases and J by 4 bases. The CDR3 coding sequence is TGTGCCAGCAACACCCGCCCGAGACAGGGGGCCGTGGGGTACGAGCAGTACTTC. Protein product: CASNTRPRQGAVGYEQYF.

V gene TRBV19 combines with J gene TRBJ1-2, with D uncertain. Germline V gene sequence: CDR1 LNHDA, CDR2 SQIVND (reference sequence). V lost 8 bases and J lost 1, with 11 bases in between. The CDR3 totals 13 residues. CDR3 in amino acids: CASGPGYNYGYTF. The CDR3 nucleotides are TGTGCCAGTGGGCCGGGATATAACTATGGCTACACCTTC.

This chain's CDR3 is CASSLGQASYGYTF. The CDR3 coding sequence is TGCGCCAGCAGCCTTGGACAGGCCTCCTATGGCTACACCTTC. The rearrangement uses TRBV5-1 and TRBJ1-2; 7 bases map to TRBD1. Trimming at V came to 4 bases and at J to 4 bases, leaving 7 bases not matched to a gene. Germline values: CDR1 SGHRS, CDR2 YFSETQ. This CDR3 is built from 14 residues.

V gene TRBV28 combines with J gene TRBJ2-7; D might be TRBD1 (6 bases). The CDR3 extends over 14 amino acids. Germline V gene data show CDR1 as MDHEN and CDR2 as SYDVKM. V lost 6 bases and J 3 bases, leaving 15 bases between the germline ends. Here the CDR3 DNA reads TGTGCCAGCAGCGCAGCTGACAGGAACTACGAGCAGTACTTC. Its protein is CASSAADRNYEQYF. Complete variable domain (other parts from reference TRBV28 and TRBJ2-7): DVKVTQSSRYLVKRTGEKVFLECVQDMDHENMFWYRQDPGLGLRLIYFSYDVKMKEKGDIPEGYSVSREKKERFSLILESASTNQTSMYLCASSAADRNYEQYFGPGTRLTVT.

The rearrangement joins TRBV2 to TRBJ2-1; D gene unclear. This CDR3 has 11 residues. Trimming removed 8 bases from V and 2 bases from J, with 4 bases in between. Germline CDR1 SNHLY, CDR2 FYNNEI. Here the CDR3 DNA reads TGTGCCAGCGCCGCCTACAATGAGCAGTTCTTC. Protein product: CASAAYNEQFF. The full variable domain, completed using reference TRBV2 and TRBJ2-1, is EPEVTQTPSHQVTQMGQEVILRCVPISNHLYFYWYRQILGQKVEFLVSFYNNEISEKSEIFDDQFSVERPDGSNFTLKIRSTKLEDSAMYFCASAAYNEQFFGPGTRLTVL.

The chain uses TRBV19 and TRBJ1-1, with TRBD1 matching 7 bases. Germline CDR1 reads LNHDA; CDR2 reads SQIVND (reference sequence). Trimming took 7 bases from V and 5 from J; bases not matched to a gene: 7. The CDR3 contains 13 residues. DNA for the CDR3: TGTGCCAGTAACAACAGGGGCGGGACTGAAGCTTTCTTT. This encodes CASNNRGGTEAFF.

This clone was counted a single time. The rearrangement links TRBV2 to TRBJ1-4; D remains ambiguous. In germline, CDR1 is SNHLY, CDR2 FYNNEI. V dropped 7 bases and J dropped 0 bases, with 12 bases sitting between them. The CDR3 is made up of 15 amino acids. CDR3 in DNA: TGTGCCAGCACTCCCTGGGAGGCAACTAATGAAAAACTGTTTTTT. It translates to CASTPWEATNEKLFF.

This chain links TRBV7-8 with TRBJ2-1, with TRBD2 identical over 7 bases. The V segment lost 0 bases and the J segment 7 bases; nucleotides outside the gene matches: 3. The CDR3 consists of 14 residues. Looked up from germline, CDR1 is SGHVS and CDR2 is FQNEAQ. The CDR3 nucleotides read TGTGCCAGCAGCTTAGCCGGGACTACGAATGAGCAGTTCTTC. Amino acids: CASSLAGTTNEQFF. Complete variable domain (other parts from reference TRBV7-8 and TRBJ2-1): GAGVSQSPRYKVAKRGQDVALRCDPISGHVSLFWYQQALGQGPEFLTYFQNEAQLDKSGLPSDRFFAERPEGSVSTLKIQRTQQEDSAVYLCASSLAGTTNEQFFGPGTRLTVL.

In its sample, this clone was seen once. The rearrangement links TRBV6-6 to TRBJ1-1; the D is unclear. There are 14 residues in the CDR3. CDR1 is MNHNY and CDR2 is SVGAGI in the germline V gene (reference sequence). Trimming removed 7 bases at V and 3 bases at J, with 15 bases between. The CDR3 is CASKGRARDTEAFF. The CDR3 coding sequence is TGTGCCAGCAAGGGCCGGGCTCGAGACACTGAAGCTTTCTTT.